These T cell receptor beta chains were read from a single sample in a study of shared clonotypes between healthy human individuals. Using immunoSEQ multiplex PCR, the repertoire was profiled, and TCRdb retains in-frame clones only, with some absent. The sample carries over a million clones, approximately 78% recorded once. What was sequenced was memory CD4+ T cells from PBMCs. Receptors originate from a man younger than 35 in good health. Some clones in this sample may be carry-over from other donors' samples. Each CDR3 is given with its conserved first and last residue. Each record gives: clone size, D gene, J gene, V gene, CDR3 length, CDR3 DNA, CDR3 protein. The D gene is left open where the match is weak. The size of a clone is reported for some rows only, either as once, few or many, or as a class for expanded clones.

. | TRBD1 | TRBJ1-5 | TRBV6-5 | 14 | TGTGCCACCTGGACAGGGGGGAGCAATCAGCCCCAGCATTTT | CATWTGGSNQPQHF
few | . | TRBJ2-3 | TRBV28 | 14 | TGTGCCAGCAGTCTTAGCGGTAGCACAGATACGCAGTATTTT | CASSLSGSTDTQYF
. | . | TRBJ1-1 | TRBV7-9 | 11 | TGTGCCAGCAGGGAGAACACTGAAGCTTTCTTT | CASRENTEAFF
once | TRBD1 | TRBJ2-7 | TRBV28 | 12 | TGTGCCAGCACCACCCCAGGACAGGCGGTAAGCTTC | CASTTPGQAVSF
few | TRBD1 | TRBJ1-3 | TRBV5-1 | 15 | TGCGCCAGCAGCGCAACAGGGGGCTATGGAAACACCATATATTTT | CASSATGGYGNTIYF
. | TRBD2 | TRBJ2-7 | TRBV5-1 | 16 | TGCGCCAGCAGCTTGGGACTAGCGGGAGTCTTGGGCGAGCAGTACTTC | CASSLGLAGVLGEQYF
. | TRBD2 | TRBJ2-3 | TRBV27 | 14 | TGTGCCACCCTCCCTTGGGGGGGATCAGATACGCAGTATTTT | CATLPWGGSDTQYF
. | . | TRBJ1-2 | TRBV10-3 | 18 | TGTGCCATCAGTGACCATAATAAACAGGGAGGGACGGTGAGCGGCTACACCTTC | CAISDHNKQGGTVSGYTF
. | . | TRBJ1-4 | TRBV9 | 15 | TGTGCCAGCAGCGTATCAGGCAGGGCAGGGGAAAAACTGTTTTTT | CASSVSGRAGEKLFF
. | . | TRBJ2-5 | TRBV6-1 | 16 | TGTGCCAGCAGTGCCTTGTACTGGGGACTGGGAGAGACCCAGTACTTC | CASSALYWGLGETQYF
once | . | TRBJ2-3 | TRBV2 | 13 | TGTGCCAGCAGTGAAGGGGGCGCAGATACGCAGTATTTT | CASSEGGADTQYF
. | TRBD2 | TRBJ2-1 | TRBV27 | 17 | TGTGCCAGCACCGACCTAGCGGGAGGGCCTGGCTACAATGAGCAGTTCTTC | CASTDLAGGPGYNEQFF
. | . | TRBJ2-7 | TRBV29-1 | 15 | TGCAGCGTTGGGGGGGAAACCCTTAGTTCCTACGAGCAGTACTTC | CSVGGETLSSYEQYF
. | . | TRBJ2-1 | TRBV7-3 | 15 | TGTGCCAGCAGCTACGACAGTAGCTCCTACAATGAGCAGTTCTTC | CASSYDSSSYNEQFF
. | . | TRBJ2-7 | TRBV7-9 | 14 | TGTGCCAGCAGCTTAGAGGGTGGAGGGACCGAGCAGTACTTC | CASSLEGGGTEQYF
. | TRBD2 | TRBJ2-7 | TRBV25-1 | 16 | TGTGCCAGCAGTGACCCTTCGGGAGGCCCCCGCAGCGAGCAGTACTTC | CASSDPSGGPRSEQYF
. | . | TRBJ2-1 | TRBV18 | 15 | TGTGCCAGCTCACCCGACAGGAGCTCCTACAATGAGCAGTTCTTC | CASSPDRSSYNEQFF
. | TRBD1 | TRBJ1-1 | TRBV19 | 14 | TGTGCCAGTAGTACGCAGGGGGCAGTGTTTGAAGCTTTCTTT | CASSTQGAVFEAFF
. | TRBD2 | TRBJ2-2 | TRBV5-1 | 16 | TGCGCCAGCAGCGTACTAGCGGGGCTAAACACCGGGGAGCTGTTTTTT | CASSVLAGLNTGELFF
. | . | TRBJ1-2 | TRBV2 | 14 | TGTGCCAGCAGGAGCGCGCCCCTAAACTATGGCTACACCTTC | CASRSAPLNYGYTF
. | . | TRBJ2-2 | TRBV27 | 12 | TGTGCCAGCAGTACCAACACCGGGGAGCTGTTTTTT | CASSTNTGELFF
. | . | TRBJ2-2 | TRBV5-1 | 13 | TGCGCCAGCAGCTTGGGGGTAGGCGGGGAGCTGTTTTTT | CASSLGVGGELFF
once | TRBD1 | TRBJ1-4 | TRBV5-1 | 15 | TGCGCCAGCAGCGGACGGGACAGGGGTGATGAAAAACTGTTTTTT | CASSGRDRGDEKLFF
. | . | TRBJ2-1 | TRBV7-2 | 11 | TGTGCCAGCAGCTTAGAAGTTGAGCAGTTCTTC | CASSLEVEQFF
. | . | TRBJ2-7 | TRBV7-3 | 13 | TGTGCCAGCAGCCTACAAATCTCTGGGGAGCAGTACTTC | CASSLQISGEQYF
. | . | TRBJ1-4 | TRBV18 | 15 | TGTGCCAGCTCACCTGGGACACCCAGAGGAGAAAAACTGTTTTTT | CASSPGTPRGEKLFF
. | . | TRBJ2-1 | TRBV9 | 15 | TGTGCCAGCAGCACTCGGGACGACTCCTACAATGAGCAGTTCTTC | CASSTRDDSYNEQFF
. | TRBD2 | TRBJ2-7 | TRBV5-1 | 15 | TGCGCCAGCAGCGCCGGTAGCGGGAGTCCTTACGAGCAGTACTTC | CASSAGSGSPYEQYF
few | . | TRBJ2-7 | TRBV5-6 | 14 | TGTGCCAGCAGCTTGGACAGAACCACCTACGAGCAGTACTTC | CASSLDRTTYEQYF